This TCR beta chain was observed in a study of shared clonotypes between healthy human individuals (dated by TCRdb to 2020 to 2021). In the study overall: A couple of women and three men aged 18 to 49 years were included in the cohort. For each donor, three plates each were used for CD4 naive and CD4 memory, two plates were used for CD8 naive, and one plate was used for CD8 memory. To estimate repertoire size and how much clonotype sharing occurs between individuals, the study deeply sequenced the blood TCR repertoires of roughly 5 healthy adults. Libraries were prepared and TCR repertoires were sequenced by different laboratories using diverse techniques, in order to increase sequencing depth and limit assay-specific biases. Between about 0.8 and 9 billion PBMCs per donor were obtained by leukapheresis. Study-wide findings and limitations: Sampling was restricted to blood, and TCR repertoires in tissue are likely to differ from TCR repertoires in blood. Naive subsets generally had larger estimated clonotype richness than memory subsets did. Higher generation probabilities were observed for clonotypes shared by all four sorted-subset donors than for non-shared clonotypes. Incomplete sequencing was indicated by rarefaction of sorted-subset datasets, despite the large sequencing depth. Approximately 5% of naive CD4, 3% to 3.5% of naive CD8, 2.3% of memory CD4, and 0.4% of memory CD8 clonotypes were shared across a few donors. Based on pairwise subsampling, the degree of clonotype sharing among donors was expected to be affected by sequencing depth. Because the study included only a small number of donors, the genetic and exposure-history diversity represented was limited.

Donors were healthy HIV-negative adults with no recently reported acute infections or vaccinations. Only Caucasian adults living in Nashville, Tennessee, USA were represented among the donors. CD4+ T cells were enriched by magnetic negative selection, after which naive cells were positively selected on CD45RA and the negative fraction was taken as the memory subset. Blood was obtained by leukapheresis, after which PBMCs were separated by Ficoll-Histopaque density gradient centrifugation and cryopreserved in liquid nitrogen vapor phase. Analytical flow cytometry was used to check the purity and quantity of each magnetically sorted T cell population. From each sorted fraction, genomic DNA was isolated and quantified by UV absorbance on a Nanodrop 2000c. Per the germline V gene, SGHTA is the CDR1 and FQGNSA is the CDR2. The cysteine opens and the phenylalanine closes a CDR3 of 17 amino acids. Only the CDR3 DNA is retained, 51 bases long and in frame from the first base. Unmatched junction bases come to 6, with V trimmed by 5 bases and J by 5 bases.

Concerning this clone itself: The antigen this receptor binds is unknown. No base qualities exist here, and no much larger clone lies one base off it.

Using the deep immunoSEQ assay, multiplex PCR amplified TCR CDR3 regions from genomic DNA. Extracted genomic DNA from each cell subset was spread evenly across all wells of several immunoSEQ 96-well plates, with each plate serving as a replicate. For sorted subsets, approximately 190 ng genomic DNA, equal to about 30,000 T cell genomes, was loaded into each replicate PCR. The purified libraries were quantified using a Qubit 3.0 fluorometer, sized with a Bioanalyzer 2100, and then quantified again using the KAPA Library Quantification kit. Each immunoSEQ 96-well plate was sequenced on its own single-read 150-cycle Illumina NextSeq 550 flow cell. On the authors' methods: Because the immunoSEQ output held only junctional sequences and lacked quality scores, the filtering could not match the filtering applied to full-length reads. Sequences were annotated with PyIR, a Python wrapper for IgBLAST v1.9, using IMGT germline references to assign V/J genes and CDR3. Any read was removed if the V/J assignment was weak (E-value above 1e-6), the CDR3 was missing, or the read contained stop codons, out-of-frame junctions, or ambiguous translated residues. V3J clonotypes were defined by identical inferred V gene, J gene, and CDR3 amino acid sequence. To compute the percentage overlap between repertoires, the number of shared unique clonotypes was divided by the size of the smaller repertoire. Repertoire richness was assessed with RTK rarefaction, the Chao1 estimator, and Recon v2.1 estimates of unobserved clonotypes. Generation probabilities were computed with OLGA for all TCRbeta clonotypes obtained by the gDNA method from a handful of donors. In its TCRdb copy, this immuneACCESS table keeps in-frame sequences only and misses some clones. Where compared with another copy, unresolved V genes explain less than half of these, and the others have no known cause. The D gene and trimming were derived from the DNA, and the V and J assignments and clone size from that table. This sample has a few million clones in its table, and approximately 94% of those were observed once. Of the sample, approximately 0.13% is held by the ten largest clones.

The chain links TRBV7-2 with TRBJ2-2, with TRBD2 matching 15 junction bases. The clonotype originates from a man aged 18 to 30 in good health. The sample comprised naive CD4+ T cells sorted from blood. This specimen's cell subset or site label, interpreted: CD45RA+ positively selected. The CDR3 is CASSRGLAGGRTGELFF. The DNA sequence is TGTGCCAGCAGCCGTGGACTAGCGGGAGGGCGGACCGGGGAGCTGTTTTTT.